The next 15 T cell receptor beta chains were all read from a single sample in a study of T cell responses to AZD1222 COVID-19 vaccine. Profiling relied on immunoSEQ multiplex PCR, and the TCRdb table lists in-frame clones only, not all of them. The sample has some 140,000 clones; 85% to 95% are singletons. The material was peripheral blood, obtained 28 days after the second AZD1222 dose. The origin of the receptors is an adult who received the AZD1222 COVID-19 vaccine.

This rearrangement joins TRBV7-9 to TRBJ1-3; 7 bases agree with TRBD1. Looked up from germline, CDR1 is SEHNR and CDR2 is FQNEAQ (reference sequence). This CDR3 is built from 17 residues. V was clipped by 3 bases and J by 2 bases; unmatched bases: 10. CDR3 DNA sequence: TGTGCCAGCAGCTTGGCTCCGGGACAGATAGCTGGAAACACCATATATTTT. It is translated as CASSLAPGQIAGNTIYF.

This CDR3 reads CASSPKAGTDNSPLHF. The CDR3 DNA reads TGTGCCAGCTCACCCAAAGCCGGGACAGATAATTCACCCCTCCACTTT. The J gene is TRBJ1-6, the V gene TRBV18; 7 nucleotides agree with TRBD1. Germline values: CDR1 KGHSH, CDR2 LQKENI. This CDR3 spans 16 amino acids. With V trimmed by 3 bases and J by 5 bases, 7 bases remained unmatched. The whole variable domain, filled in from reference TRBV18 and TRBJ1-6, reads NAGVMQNPRHLVRRRGQEARLRCSPMKGHSHVYWYRQLPEEGLKFMVYLQKENIIDESGMPKERFSAEFPKEGPSILRIQQVVRGDSAAYFCASSPKAGTDNSPLHFGNGTRLTVT.

To note about this clone: At one of its ends the junction is not consistent with the germline gene, which may arise from a read error. This chain uses TRBV19 with TRBJ1-2; 10 positions match TRBD1. Germline CDR1 reads LNHDA; CDR2 reads SQIVND (reference sequence). The CDR3 totals 14 residues. This CDR3 reads CASSIGTGEYGYTF. In DNA, the CDR3 is TGTGCCAGTAGCATAGGGACAGGGGAATATGGCTACACCTTC.

V usage is TRBV30 and J usage is TRBJ1-2; D unresolved. Trimming stripped 3 bases from V and 8 bases from J, with 10 bases between. This CDR3 comprises 11 residues. The germline gives CDR1 GTSNPN, CDR2 SVGIG (reference sequence). The DNA for the CDR3 is TGTGCCTGGAGCCCCGGTTTCGGCTACACCTTC. It codes for CAWSPGFGYTF.

The V and J genes are TRBV28 and TRBJ2-5, with D possibly matching TRBD1 (6 bases). The germline V gene encodes CDR1 MDHEN and CDR2 SYDVKM. V was shortened by 1 base and J by 2 bases, with 11 bases between the two germline ends. The CDR3 is 15 amino acids. CDR3 residues: CASSLLGTRQETQYF. The CDR3, as DNA: TGTGCCAGCAGTTTATTGGGGACACGACAAGAGACCCAGTACTTC.

The J gene is TRBJ1-5, the V gene TRBV18; the D gene is possibly TRBD1 (6 bases). The germline V and J ends were trimmed by 6 bases and 5 bases, with 23 bases remaining between them. The CDR3 runs 17 residues. Germline V CDR1 and CDR2: KGHSH, LQKENI. This chain's CDR3 is CASSLFTPGGIDQPQHF. CDR3 DNA: TGTGCCAGCTCGCTTTTTACACCGGGGGGCATTGATCAGCCCCAGCATTTT.

The V call is TRBV27, the J call TRBJ1-1; D possibly corresponds to TRBD1 (5 bases). The germline V and J ends were trimmed by 4 bases and 4 bases, with 13 bases remaining between them. This CDR3 has 14 amino acids. The V gene's germline CDR1 is MNHEY and CDR2 SMNVEV (reference sequence). CDR3 sequence (DNA): TGTGCCAGCAGTTGGGGGGAGGGGACCACTGAAGCTTTCTTT. Protein product: CASSWGEGTTEAFF.

The J gene is TRBJ1-2, the V gene TRBV2; weak D call: TRBD1 (6 bases). V lost 6 bases, J lost 4 bases, and 9 bases lay in between. This CDR3 has 12 residues. Per germline, CDR1 SNHLY and CDR2 FYNNEI. CDR3 protein: CASSPDSYGYTF. The CDR3 DNA is TGTGCCAGCAGCCCGGACAGCTATGGCTACACCTTC.

The chain combines TRBV7-9 with TRBJ1-4, with D tentatively TRBD1 (6 bases). The CDR3 runs 14 residues. Trimming took 2 bases from V and 8 from J, leaving 12 bases between them. Germline loops: CDR1 SEHNR, CDR2 FQNEAQ (reference sequence). CDR3 nucleotide sequence: TGTGCCAGCAGCTTAACAGGGTTAGGGGAAAAACTGTTTTTT. Its protein product is CASSLTGLGEKLFF.

J is TRBJ2-7 and V is TRBV19, with 10 bases that match TRBD1. Trimming cost V 5 bases and J 5 bases; bases outside gene matches: 6. The germline V gene has CDR1 LNHDA and CDR2 SQIVND (reference sequence). This CDR3 has 14 amino acids. The CDR3 region is CASSPTGTGDEQYF. CDR3 nucleotides: TGTGCCAGTAGTCCCACTGGGACAGGGGACGAGCAGTACTTC.

This chain joins TRBV29-1 and TRBJ2-5; possibly TRBD2 for D (6 bases). Germline CDR1 and CDR2: SQVTM and ANQGSEA. There are 13 residues in the CDR3. V was trimmed by 7 bases and J by 4 bases, leaving 16 bases between them. This CDR3 is CSAFHRGTETQYF. In DNA, the CDR3 is TGCAGCGCTTTCCATCGGGGGACAGAGACCCAGTACTTC.

This chain joins TRBV2 and TRBJ1-4, with D unresolved. The CDR3 contains 13 residues. V lost 7 bases to trimming and J lost 0 bases, with 6 bases between them. Germline V CDR1 and CDR2: SNHLY, FYNNEI. The CDR3 nucleotides read TGTGCCAGCATGTTTGCAACTAATGAAAAACTGTTTTTT. Encoded protein: CASMFATNEKLFF.

The V gene is TRBV25-1, the J gene TRBJ1-2; D is ambiguous. This CDR3 comprises 14 residues. In germline, CDR1 is MGHDK, CDR2 SYGVNS. Trimming removed 2 bases from V and 4 bases from J, with 11 bases in between. The CDR3 bases are TGTGCCAGCAGTGAAGTCCAGAGCAGCTATGGCTACACCTTC. Translating gives CASSEVQSSYGYTF.

V gene TRBV4-1 combines with J gene TRBJ2-6; D uncertain. The CDR3 totals 15 residues. In germline, CDR1 is MGHRA, CDR2 YSYEKL. V lost 0 bases and J 8 bases, leaving 11 bases between the germline ends. The CDR3 sequence is CASSQDDGMSNVLTF. In nucleotides, the CDR3 is TGCGCCAGCAGCCAAGATGACGGTATGTCCAACGTCCTGACTTTC.

This clone was detected once. The rearrangement uses TRBV28 and TRBJ1-2; 8 nucleotides agree with TRBD1. Germline V CDR1 and CDR2: MDHEN, SYDVKM. The CDR3 totals 16 residues. Unmatched junction bases numbered 10, after V lost 2 bases and J lost 5 bases. DNA of the CDR3: TGTGCCAGCAGTTTAATAGACAGGGGTAGGGGGTATGGCTACACCTTC. This codes for CASSLIDRGRGYGYTF.